The rows below give T cell receptor beta chains drawn from one sample of a study of PD-1 blockade in classical Hodgkin lymphoma. This table comes from immunoSEQ multiplex PCR, and its TCRdb copy is limited to in-frame clones, with some not included. Of 100,000 to 120,000 clones listed, roughly 87% are singletons. The source was peripheral blood mononuclear cells (PBMCs), collected before the fourth cycle of nivolumab. The source is a human donor with classical Hodgkin lymphoma. Both conserved end residues are part of each CDR3. A D gene is named only where the DNA matches it firmly. The size field is filled for only some rows; it gives once, few, many or a size class.

D,size,V,J,CDR3,DNA
NA,NA,TRBV7-9,TRBJ1-1,CASTWGMNTEAFF,TGTGCCTCGACTTGGGGCATGAACACTGAAGCTTTCTTT
NA,NA,TRBV11-2,TRBJ2-7,CASSLDPGEQYF,TGTGCCAGCAGCTTAGATCCGGGTGAGCAGTACTTC
TRBD1,NA,TRBV28,TRBJ1-2,CASSLSVRDRGGYTF,TGTGCCAGCAGTTTATCGGTCCGGGACAGGGGAGGCTACACCTTC
NA,NA,TRBV7-9,TRBJ2-1,CASSLINNEQFF,TGTGCCAGCAGCTTAATAAACAATGAGCAGTTCTTC
NA,NA,TRBV7-7,TRBJ2-1,CASSLGSRSYNEQFF,TGTGCCAGCAGCTTAGGTTCAAGATCCTACAATGAGCAGTTCTTC
NA,NA,TRBV4-1,TRBJ1-2,CASSQPDPTSGYTF,TGCGCCAGCAGCCAACCGGACCCGACTTCAGGCTACACCTTC
NA,NA,TRBV14,TRBJ2-4,CASSRTRLSKNIQYF,TGTGCCAGCAGTCGCACCCGACTGAGCAAAAACATTCAGTACTTC
TRBD2,NA,TRBV29-1,TRBJ2-1,CSPTGGVAGGRYNEQFF,TGCAGCCCCACCGGCGGGGTAGCGGGAGGCCGCTACAATGAGCAGTTCTTC
TRBD2,once,TRBV11-2,TRBJ2-5,CASSRLAGVAETQYF,TGTGCCAGCAGCAGACTAGCGGGAGTTGCGGAGACCCAGTACTTC
NA,NA,TRBV7-6,TRBJ1-3,CASSLDSAGPGNTIYF,TGTGCCAGCAGCTTAGATTCCGCCGGGCCTGGAAACACCATATATTTT
TRBD1,NA,TRBV19,TRBJ1-2,CASSPGTEANYGYTF,TGTGCCAGTTCACCCGGGACAGAGGCTAACTATGGCTACACCTTC
NA,NA,TRBV9,TRBJ2-1,CASSVWGLHEQFF,TGTGCCAGCAGCGTATGGGGGTTACATGAGCAGTTCTTC
NA,NA,TRBV30,TRBJ1-1,CAWSALTDPNTEAFF,TGTGCCTGGAGTGCCCTGACAGACCCGAACACTGAAGCTTTCTTT
NA,NA,TRBV10-2,TRBJ1-2,CASSIGYGYTF,TGCGCCAGCAGTATTGGCTATGGCTACACCTTC
TRBD1,NA,TRBV6-5,TRBJ2-1,CASSYGTGGSYNEQFF,TGTGCCAGCAGTTACGGCACAGGGGGCTCCTACAATGAGCAGTTCTTC
NA,NA,TRBV4-1,TRBJ1-1,CASSHPKQGEAFF,TGCGCCAGCAGCCATCCCAAGCAGGGGGAAGCTTTCTTT